This T cell receptor beta chain derives from a study of post-analysis software for immune sequencing data. Unique molecular identifiers featured in each of the TCR beta cDNA libraries. TCRdb recomputed calls from the PCR reads with MiXCR, one row per CDR3 protein. The sample lists roughly 870,000 distinct CDR3 sequences; around 53% were seen once. Findings and limits, study-wide: Among roughly five TRBV segments more frequent in patients than controls were TRBV5-6, TRBV5-1 and TRBV20-1. Normalized Chao1 diversity was significantly lower in multiple sclerosis patients than in controls.

As to this clonotype: Its antigen is not known.

This CDR3 has 16 amino acids. Germline trimming cut 1 base from V and 3 bases from J; bases unmatched to any gene: 5. Per germline, CDR1 MDHEN and CDR2 SYDVKM. The clonotype was recovered from a girl aged 5 to 17 with multiple sclerosis. The rearrangement uses TRBV28 and TRBJ2-4; the match to TRBD2 covers 8 bases. Sequencing was performed on blood. CDR3 sequence reads: CASSLSQREHKNIQYF. The CDR3 DNA is TGTGCCAGCAGTTTATCCCAGCGGGAGCACAAAAACATTCAGTACTTC.